This T cell receptor (beta chain) is from a study of T cell responses to AZD1222 COVID-19 vaccine. Sequencing was performed with immunoSEQ multiplex PCR; in TCRdb, only in-frame clones are kept and a portion is missing. There are about 120,000 clones in the sample; 80% to 85% occur only once, and approximately 10% lies in the top ten. Per germline, CDR1 SQVTM and CDR2 ANQGSEA. The trim removed 4 bases at V and 1 base at J, leaving 0 bases unmatched. The CDR3 runs to 13 residues. The material sequenced was peripheral blood, taken on day 0 of AZD1222 vaccination. This TCR came from an adult in good health. The rearrangement joins TRBV29-1 to TRBJ2-3; TRBD1 agrees at 9 bases. The CDR3 is CSVGTGGTDTQYF. The DNA for the CDR3 is TGCAGCGTTGGGACAGGGGGCACAGATACGCAGTATTTT.